The T cell receptor beta chain under discussion was sequenced for a study of control samples from healthy donors and cancer patients. The CDR3 runs 16 residues. The V and J ends lost 9 bases and 0 bases, in that order; junction bases with no gene match: 13. The germline gives CDR1 LNHDA, CDR2 SQIVND (reference sequence). TCRdb keeps only in-frame clones here, not all; method: immunoSEQ multiplex PCR. Here the sample spans roughly 92,000 clones, 86% being singletons. The sequence derives from a woman aged 50 to 65 in good health. The V call is TRBV19, the J call TRBJ1-1, with TRBD1 matching over 7 bases. The specimen was blood. The CDR3 reads CASNPPGQSMNTEAFF. CDR3 nucleotides: TGTGCCAGCAACCCCCCGGGACAGAGTATGAACACTGAAGCTTTCTTT.